Listed here are 24 T cell receptor beta chains from one sample, sequenced in a study of blood T cell repertoires in COVID-19. The repertoire was sequenced with immunoSEQ multiplex PCR; TCRdb's copy has only in-frame clones and lacks some. Of roughly 200,000 clones listed, about nine tenths are singletons. Material for sequencing was PBMCs or T cells enriched from blood (not recorded which). All receptors come from a woman between 25 and 40 years old who had recovered from COVID-19.

The V and J genes are TRBV4-2 and TRBJ2-1; a possible D gene is TRBD1 (5 bases). Trimming cost V 4 bases and J 0 bases, with 7 bases left between them. Germline V gene sequence: CDR1 LGHNA, CDR2 YNFKEQ. The CDR3 is made up of 14 amino acids. CDR3 in amino acids: CASSRDSSYNEQFF. CDR3 in DNA: TGTGCCAGCAGCCGAGACAGCTCCTACAATGAGCAGTTCTTC.

This sequence joins TRBV29-1 and TRBJ1-2, with D maybe TRBD1 (5 bases). Germline V gene sequence: CDR1 SQVTM, CDR2 ANQGSEA. The CDR3 length is 14 residues. With 6 bases removed from V and 0 bases from J, the gap between germline ends came to 14 bases. The CDR3 sequence: CSVPSAQANYGYTF. CDR3 sequence (DNA): TGCAGCGTCCCCTCGGCACAGGCTAACTATGGCTACACCTTC.

V is TRBV7-3 and J is TRBJ2-3, with 8 bases matching TRBD1. Germline V CDR1 and CDR2: SGHTA, FQGTGA. The CDR3 is 16 residues long. The trim removed 3 bases at V and 5 bases at J, leaving 10 bases unmatched. The CDR3 spells CASSLRGQGRKDTQYF. The CDR3 DNA is TGTGCCAGCAGCTTGCGTGGACAGGGTCGGAAAGATACGCAGTATTTT.

The V and J genes are TRBV7-8 and TRBJ1-4, with 9 bases identical to TRBD1. V was clipped by 4 bases and J by 0 bases; unmatched bases: 12. This CDR3 has 19 residues. Germline CDR1 reads SGHVS; CDR2 reads FQNEAQ. This CDR3 reads CASSSVPGQGLATNEKLFF. CDR3 DNA: TGTGCCAGCAGCTCAGTCCCGGGACAGGGCCTTGCAACTAATGAAAAACTGTTTTTT.

The chain carries TRBV5-4 and TRBJ1-2; TRBD1 is a possible D gene (6 bases). The CDR3 is 15 amino acids. The germline V and J ends were trimmed by 1 base and 5 bases, with 15 bases remaining between them. Germline assignment: CDR1 SGHNT and CDR2 YYREEE (reference sequence). The CDR3 bases are TGTGCCAGCAGCTTGTTAAGTTACAGGGATTATGGCTACACCTTC. Translation gives CASSLLSYRDYGYTF. The full variable domain, completed using reference TRBV5-4 and TRBJ1-2, is ETGVTQSPTHLIKTRGQQVTLRCSSQSGHNTVSWYQQALGQGPQFIFQYYREEENGRGNFPPRFSGLQFPNYSSELNVNALELDDSALYLCASSLLSYRDYGYTFGSGTRLTVV.

The chain links TRBV3-1 (or the pseudogene TRBV3-2) to TRBJ1-1; a weak D match, TRBD1 (6 bases). The germline CDR1 and CDR2 sequences are LGHDT and YNNKEL (reference sequence). V dropped 4 bases and J dropped 4 bases, with 10 bases sitting between them. The CDR3 is made up of 13 amino acids. CDR3 in amino acids: CASSPRTVTEAFF. In DNA, the CDR3 is TGTGCCAGCAGCCCCAGGACAGTCACTGAAGCTTTCTTT.

The gene calls are TRBV7-2 and TRBJ2-2; a possible D gene is TRBD2 (5 bases). Germline CDR1 is SGHTA and CDR2 is FQGNSA. This CDR3 is built from 15 residues. V was trimmed by 1 base and J by 3 bases, leaving 9 bases between them. The CDR3 sequence is CASSLDRGYTGELFF. The CDR3 DNA reads TGTGCCAGCAGCTTAGATCGGGGATACACCGGGGAGCTGTTTTTT.

The chain has TRBV12-3 or TRBV12-4 and TRBJ2-1; D not resolved. This CDR3 is 12 amino acids long. V shed 1 base and J shed 4 bases, with 2 bases lying between them. CDR3 nucleotide sequence: TGTGCCAGCAGTTTAGTATACAATGAGCAGTTCTTC. This gives the protein CASSLVYNEQFF.

The chain carries TRBV12-3 or TRBV12-4 and TRBJ1-3; D call uncertain. The V end was cut by 1 base, the J end by 4 bases, with 5 bases between. This CDR3 has 13 residues. The chain's CDR3 is CASSLGQGNTIYF. The CDR3 bases are TGTGCCAGCAGTTTAGGGCAGGGAAACACCATATATTTT.

This chain's CDR3 is CATRGGGAGNTIYF. CDR3 DNA: TGTGCCACCCGGGGCGGAGGGGCTGGAAACACCATATATTTT. The V call is TRBV15, the J call TRBJ1-3; D may be TRBD1 (5 bases). The V end was cut by 8 bases, the J end by 2 bases, with 13 bases between. CDR3 length: 14 residues. Per germline, CDR1 LNHNV and CDR2 YYDKDF (reference sequence).

The chain combines TRBV4-1 with TRBJ1-6; TRBD1 matches at 9 bases. CDR1 and CDR2 (germline): MGHRA, YSYEKL. The CDR3 runs 15 residues. The trim removed 2 bases at V and 10 bases at J, leaving 6 bases unmatched. This CDR3 reads CASSQWTGVESPLHF. CDR3 nucleotides: TGCGCCAGCAGCCAATGGACAGGGGTGGAGTCACCCCTCCACTTT.

This chain links TRBV25-1 with TRBJ1-6; tentatively, D is TRBD1 (6 bases). There are 12 residues in the CDR3. The germline V and J ends were trimmed by 7 bases and 7 bases, with 8 bases remaining between them. CDR1 MGHDK and CDR2 SYGVNS come from the germline V gene. CDR3 region: CASNQGNSPLHF. The CDR3 nucleotides are TGTGCCAGCAACCAGGGGAATTCACCCCTCCACTTT.

This chain links TRBV7-6 with TRBJ2-1; TRBD2 matches at 13 bases. The CDR3 consists of 16 residues. With V trimmed by 1 base and J by 3 bases, 0 bases remained unmatched. Per germline, CDR1 SGHVS and CDR2 FNYEAQ. The CDR3 nucleotides are TGTGCCAGCAGCTTAGGGACTAGCGGGGGCTACAATGAGCAGTTCTTC. Protein: CASSLGTSGGYNEQFF.

This clone was observed once. This rearrangement joins TRBV29-1 to TRBJ2-7, with D uncertain. CDR1 is SQVTM and CDR2 is ANQGSEA in the germline V gene. Trimming removed 5 bases from V and 2 bases from J, with 4 bases in between. The length of the CDR3 is 10 residues. CDR3: CSVYTYEQYF. The DNA for the CDR3 is TGCAGCGTTTACACCTACGAGCAGTACTTC.

The chain is built from TRBV28 and TRBJ2-5; D might be TRBD1 (5 bases). The CDR3 totals 15 residues. Germline loops: CDR1 MDHEN, CDR2 SYDVKM. V was clipped by 6 bases and J by 5 bases, with 19 bases between them. The CDR3 region is CASSYLNRIRETQYF. The CDR3, as DNA: TGTGCCAGCAGCTACCTTAACAGGATTCGGGAGACCCAGTACTTC.

CDR3 amino acids: CASRSRRENTEAFF. The DNA of the CDR3 is TGTGCCAGCAGATCACGACGGGAGAACACTGAAGCTTTCTTT. V is TRBV7-2 and J is TRBJ1-1, with D unclear. Germline CDR1 and CDR2: SGHTA and FQGNSA. This CDR3 contains 14 residues. The V gene lost 6 bases and the J gene lost 1 base, with 12 bases spanning the gap.

This clone was picked up many times. The genes are TRBV7-8 and TRBJ2-5, with 11 positions matching TRBD1. Germline values: CDR1 SGHVS, CDR2 FQNEAQ. There are 16 residues in the CDR3. With 3 bases clipped from V and 6 bases from J, the junction kept 9 bases outside the gene matches. This CDR3 reads CASSFTRTGGLQTQYF. CDR3 nucleotide sequence: TGTGCCAGCAGCTTCACTCGGACAGGGGGCTTGCAGACCCAGTACTTC. Full variable domain (missing parts from reference TRBV7-8 and TRBJ2-5): GAGVSQSPRYKVAKRGQDVALRCDPISGHVSLFWYQQALGQGPEFLTYFQNEAQLDKSGLPSDRFFAERPEGSVSTLKIQRTQQEDSAVYLCASSFTRTGGLQTQYFGPGTRLLVL.

The rearrangement joins TRBV11-3 to TRBJ1-5; 8 nucleotides agree with TRBD1. The trim removed 3 bases at V and 0 bases at J, leaving 7 bases unmatched. The germline CDR1 and CDR2 sequences are SGHNT and YENEEA. The CDR3 is made up of 17 amino acids. In nucleotides, the CDR3 is TGTGCCAGCAGCTTTAGCCAGGGGGCAGATAGCAATCAGCCCCAGCATTTT. Residues: CASSFSQGADSNQPQHF.

The rearrangement uses TRBV6-5 and TRBJ1-2; 9 bases line up with TRBD1. Germline assignment: CDR1 MNHEY and CDR2 SVGAGI. J was trimmed by 2 bases and V by 6 bases; bases with no gene match: 4. This CDR3 contains 14 residues. The CDR3 here is CASRTTGGNYGYTF. The CDR3 nucleotides read TGTGCCAGCAGGACGACAGGGGGGAACTATGGCTACACCTTC.

This CDR3 reads CASSLTATEAFF. In DNA form, the CDR3 reads TGCGCCAGCAGCTTAACAGCCACTGAAGCTTTCTTT. V and J are TRBV5-1 and TRBJ1-1; D remains unclear. The germline V and J ends were trimmed by 2 bases and 4 bases, with 6 bases remaining between them. Germline CDR1 and CDR2: SGHRS and YFSETQ. This CDR3 is built from 12 residues.

The V gene is TRBV3-1 (or the pseudogene TRBV3-2), the J gene TRBJ2-7; 8 nucleotides align to TRBD1. V trimming: 1 base; J trimming: 6 bases; junction bases outside the gene matches: 8. Germline V lookup: CDR1 LGHDT, CDR2 YNNKEL (reference sequence). There are 15 residues in the CDR3. The chain's CDR3 is CASSQATGTGLEQYF. The DNA for the CDR3 is TGTGCCAGCAGCCAAGCTACCGGGACAGGACTCGAGCAGTACTTC.

The chain links TRBV7-2 to TRBJ1-3; D gene unclear. This CDR3 is 14 amino acids long. The V gene lost 5 bases and the J gene lost 1 base, with 9 bases spanning the gap. Germline V CDR1 and CDR2: SGHTA, FQGNSA. This CDR3 is CASSLPGSGNTIYF. CDR3 nucleotide sequence: TGTGCCAGCAGCCTACCGGGATCTGGAAACACCATATATTTT.

The chain joins TRBV11-2 to TRBJ2-3; TRBD1 matches at 8 bases. V gave up 2 bases and J gave up 3 bases; unmatched junction bases: 4. The germline CDR1 and CDR2 sequences are SGHAT and FQNNGV. The CDR3 loop spans 15 amino acids. The CDR3 loop reads CASSLSNRGTDTQYF. The CDR3 DNA is TGTGCCAGCAGCTTATCGAACAGGGGGACAGATACGCAGTATTTT.

Here the CDR3 reads CSVEGGQGAYNYGYTF. Written as DNA, the CDR3 is TGCAGCGTTGAGGGGGGGCAGGGGGCATATAACTATGGCTACACCTTC. The V gene is TRBV29-1, the J gene TRBJ1-2; 8 bases fit TRBD1. The junction had 10 bases not matched to a gene; V was cut back by 3 bases and J by 1 base. This CDR3 has 16 amino acids. The germline gives CDR1 SQVTM, CDR2 ANQGSEA. The full variable domain, with the rest looked up from reference TRBV29-1 and TRBJ1-2, is SAVISQKPSRDICQRGTSLTIQCQVDSQVTMMFWYRQQPGQSLTLIATANQGSEATYESGFVIDKFPISRPNLTFSTLTVSNMSPEDSSIYLCSVEGGQGAYNYGYTFGSGTRLTVV.